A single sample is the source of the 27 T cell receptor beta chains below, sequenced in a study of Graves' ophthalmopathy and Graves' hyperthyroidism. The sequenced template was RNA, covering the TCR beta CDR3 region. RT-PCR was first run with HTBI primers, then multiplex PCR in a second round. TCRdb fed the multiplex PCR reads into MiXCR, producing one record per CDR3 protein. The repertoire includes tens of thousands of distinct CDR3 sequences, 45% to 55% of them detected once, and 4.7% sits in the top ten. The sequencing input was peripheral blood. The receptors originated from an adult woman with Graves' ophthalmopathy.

In DNA form, the CDR3 reads TGTGCCAGCAGTGATAGGGAGGTAGATACGCAGTATTTT. Translation gives CASSDREVDTQYF. The V call is TRBV2, the J call TRBJ2-3; weak D call: TRBD2 (6 bases). Germline values: CDR1 SNHLY, CDR2 FYNNEI. V gave up 3 bases and J gave up 5 bases, with 9 bases separating them. The CDR3 has 13 amino acids.

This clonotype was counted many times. For the CDR3, the DNA is TGTGCCTGTGGACAGGGGGGGCAGCCCCAGCATTTT. This codes for CACGQGGQPQHF. The V call is TRBV30, the J call TRBJ1-5, with TRBD1 identical over 10 bases. The CDR3 is 12 amino acids. Trimming removed 6 bases from V and 7 bases from J; junction bases left unmatched: 3. Germline V gene lookup returns CDR1 GTSNPN and CDR2 SVGIG (reference sequence).

In DNA, the CDR3 is TGTGCCACCAGCAGAGGTGGGGTCGGGGAGCTGTTTTTT. This translates into CATSRGGVGELFF. The chain links TRBV15 to TRBJ2-2, with D hard to call. The germline V gene has CDR1 LNHNV and CDR2 YYDKDF (reference sequence). V was trimmed by 1 base and J by 7 bases, leaving 7 bases between them. The CDR3 extends over 13 amino acids. Supplemented by reference TRBV15 and TRBJ2-2, the full variable domain reads DAMVIQNPRYQVTQFGKPVTLSCSQTLNHNVMYWYQQKSSQAPKLLFHYYDKDFNNEADTPDNFQSRRPNTSFCFLDIRSPGLGDTAMYLCATSRGGVGELFFGEGSRLTVL.

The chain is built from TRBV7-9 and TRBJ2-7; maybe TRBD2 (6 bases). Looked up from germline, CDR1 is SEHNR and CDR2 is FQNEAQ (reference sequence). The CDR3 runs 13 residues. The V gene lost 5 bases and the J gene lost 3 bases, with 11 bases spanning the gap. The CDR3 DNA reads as TGTGCCAGCAGCCCAGACGGGGGCTACGAGCAGTACTTC. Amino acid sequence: CASSPDGGYEQYF.

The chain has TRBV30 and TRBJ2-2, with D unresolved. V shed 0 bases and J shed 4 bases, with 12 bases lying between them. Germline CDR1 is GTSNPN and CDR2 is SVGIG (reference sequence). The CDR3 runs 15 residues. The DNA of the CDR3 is TGTGCCTGGAGTGTAGGGCCGCTCCCCACCGGGGAGCTGTTTTTT. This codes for CAWSVGPLPTGELFF.

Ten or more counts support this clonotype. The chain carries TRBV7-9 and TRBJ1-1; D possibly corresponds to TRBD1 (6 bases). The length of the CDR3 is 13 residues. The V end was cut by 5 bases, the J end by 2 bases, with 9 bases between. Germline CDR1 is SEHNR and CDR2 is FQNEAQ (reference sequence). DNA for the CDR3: TGTGCCAGCAGCATACAGGGTAACACTGAAGCTTTCTTT. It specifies CASSIQGNTEAFF.

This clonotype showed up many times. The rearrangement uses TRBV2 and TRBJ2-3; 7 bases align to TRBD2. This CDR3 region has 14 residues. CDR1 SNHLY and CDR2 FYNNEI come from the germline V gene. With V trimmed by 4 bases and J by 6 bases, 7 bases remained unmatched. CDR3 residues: CASSGLAQGDTQYF. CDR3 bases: TGTGCCAGCAGTGGACTAGCCCAAGGGGATACGCAGTATTTT.

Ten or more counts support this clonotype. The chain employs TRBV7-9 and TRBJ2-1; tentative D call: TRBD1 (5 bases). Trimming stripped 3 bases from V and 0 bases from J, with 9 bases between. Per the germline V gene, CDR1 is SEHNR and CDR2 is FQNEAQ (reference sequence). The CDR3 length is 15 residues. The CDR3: CASSFGDSSYNEQFF. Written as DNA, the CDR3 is TGTGCCAGCAGCTTTGGCGACAGCTCCTACAATGAGCAGTTCTTC.

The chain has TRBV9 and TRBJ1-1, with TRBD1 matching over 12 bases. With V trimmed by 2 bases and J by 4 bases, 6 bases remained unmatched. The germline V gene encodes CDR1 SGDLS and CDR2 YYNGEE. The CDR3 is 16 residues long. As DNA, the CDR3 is TGTGCCAGCAGCGTTAGTGGGACAGGGGGCTTCACTGAAGCTTTCTTT. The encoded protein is CASSVSGTGGFTEAFF.

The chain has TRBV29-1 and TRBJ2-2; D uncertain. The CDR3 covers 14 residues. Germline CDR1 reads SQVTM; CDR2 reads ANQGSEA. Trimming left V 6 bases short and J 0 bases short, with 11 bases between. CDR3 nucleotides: TGCAGCGTCACGGGCTGTGCGAACACCGGGGAGCTGTTTTTT. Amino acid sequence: CSVTGCANTGELFF.

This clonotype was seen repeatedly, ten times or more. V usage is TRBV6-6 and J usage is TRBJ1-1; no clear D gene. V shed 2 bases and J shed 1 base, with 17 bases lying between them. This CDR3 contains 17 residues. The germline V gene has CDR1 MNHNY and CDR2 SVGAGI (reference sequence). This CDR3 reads CASSYPTKGPENTEAFF. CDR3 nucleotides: TGTGCCAGCAGTTACCCCACCAAAGGTCCGGAGAACACTGAAGCTTTCTTT.

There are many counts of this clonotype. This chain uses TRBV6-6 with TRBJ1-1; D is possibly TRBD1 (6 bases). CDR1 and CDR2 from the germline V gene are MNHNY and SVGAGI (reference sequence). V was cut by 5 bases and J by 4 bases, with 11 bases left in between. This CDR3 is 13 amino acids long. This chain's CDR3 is CASSTTGTTEAFF. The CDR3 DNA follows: TGTGCCAGCAGTACTACAGGGACCACTGAAGCTTTCTTT.

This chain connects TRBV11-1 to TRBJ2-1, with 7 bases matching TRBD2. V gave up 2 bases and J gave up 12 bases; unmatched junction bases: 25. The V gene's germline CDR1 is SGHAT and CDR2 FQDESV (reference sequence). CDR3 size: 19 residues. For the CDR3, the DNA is TGTGCCAGCAGCTTACAAAGCGGGACCCTACTCGTGGGTGGAGATACGCAGTTCTTC. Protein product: CASSLQSGTLLVGGDTQFF.

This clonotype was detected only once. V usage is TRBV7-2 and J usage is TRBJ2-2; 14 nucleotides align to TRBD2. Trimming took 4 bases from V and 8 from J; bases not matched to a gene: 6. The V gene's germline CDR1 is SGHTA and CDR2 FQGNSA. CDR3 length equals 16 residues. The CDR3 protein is CASSSRLAGGKGELFF. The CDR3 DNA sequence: TGTGCCAGCAGCTCCCGACTAGCGGGGGGGAAGGGGGAGCTGTTTTTT.

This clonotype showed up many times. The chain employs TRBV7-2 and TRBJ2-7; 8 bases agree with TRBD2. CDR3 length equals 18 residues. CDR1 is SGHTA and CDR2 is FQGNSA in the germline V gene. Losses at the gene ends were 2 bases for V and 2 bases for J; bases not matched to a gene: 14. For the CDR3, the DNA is TGTGCCAGCAGCTTAATAACGGGAGGGCCTTCGTGGACCTACGAGCAGTACTTC. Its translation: CASSLITGGPSWTYEQYF.

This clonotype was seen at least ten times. Here the CDR3 DNA reads TGTGCCAGCAGTCCGTCTAATTCCAATCAGCCCCAGCATTTT. Its translation is CASSPSNSNQPQHF. The chain is built from TRBV28 and TRBJ1-5; no firm D call. CDR1 and CDR2 (germline): MDHEN, SYDVKM. The germline V and J ends were trimmed by 5 bases and 3 bases, with 11 bases remaining between them. There are 14 residues in the CDR3.

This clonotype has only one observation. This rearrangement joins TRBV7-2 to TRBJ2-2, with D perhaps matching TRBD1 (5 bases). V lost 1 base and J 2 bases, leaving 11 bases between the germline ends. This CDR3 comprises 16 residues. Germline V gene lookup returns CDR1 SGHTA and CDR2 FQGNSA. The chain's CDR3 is CASSLGSGSNTGELFF. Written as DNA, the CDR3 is TGTGCCAGCAGCTTAGGGTCAGGGTCCAACACCGGGGAGCTGTTTTTT.

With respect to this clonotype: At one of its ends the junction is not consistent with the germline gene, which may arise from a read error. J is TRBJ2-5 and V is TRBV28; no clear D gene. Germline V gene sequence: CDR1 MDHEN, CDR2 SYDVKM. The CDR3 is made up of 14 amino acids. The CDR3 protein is CTSSSTRTPETQYF. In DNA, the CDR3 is TGTACCAGCAGTTCCACAAGAACCCCAGAGACCCAGTACTTC.

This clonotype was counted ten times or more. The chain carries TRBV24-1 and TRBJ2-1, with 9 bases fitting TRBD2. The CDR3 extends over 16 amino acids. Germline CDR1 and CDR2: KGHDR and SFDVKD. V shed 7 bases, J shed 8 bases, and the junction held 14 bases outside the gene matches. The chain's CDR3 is CATRDGAGGVFDEQFF. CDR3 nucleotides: TGTGCCACCAGGGATGGGGCGGGAGGGGTGTTTGATGAGCAGTTCTTC.

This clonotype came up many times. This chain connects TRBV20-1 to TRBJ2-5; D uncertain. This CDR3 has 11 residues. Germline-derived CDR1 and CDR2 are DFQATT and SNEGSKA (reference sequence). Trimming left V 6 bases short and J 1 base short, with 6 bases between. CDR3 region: CSAPRQETQYF. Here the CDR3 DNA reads TGCAGTGCCCCCCGCCAAGAGACCCAGTACTTC.

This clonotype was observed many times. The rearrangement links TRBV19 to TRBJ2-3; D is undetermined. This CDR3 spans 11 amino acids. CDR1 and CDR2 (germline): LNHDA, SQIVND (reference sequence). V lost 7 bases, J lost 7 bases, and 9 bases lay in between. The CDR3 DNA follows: TGTGCCAGTACCCCCCCAAATACGCAGTATTTT. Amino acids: CASTPPNTQYF.

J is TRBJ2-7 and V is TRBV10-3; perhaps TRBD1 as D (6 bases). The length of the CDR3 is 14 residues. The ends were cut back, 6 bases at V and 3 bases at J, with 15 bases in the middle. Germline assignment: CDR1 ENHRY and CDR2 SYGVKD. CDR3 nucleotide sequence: TGTGCCATCAGACTACCGGCACAGGGCTACGAGCAGTACTTC. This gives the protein CAIRLPAQGYEQYF.

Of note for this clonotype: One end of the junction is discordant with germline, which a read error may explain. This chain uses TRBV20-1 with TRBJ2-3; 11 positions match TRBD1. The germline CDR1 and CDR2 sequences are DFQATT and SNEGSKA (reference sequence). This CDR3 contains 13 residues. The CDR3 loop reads CSRTGGGTDTQNF. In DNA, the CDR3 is TGCAGTCGGACAGGGGGCGGCACAGATACGCAAAATTTT.

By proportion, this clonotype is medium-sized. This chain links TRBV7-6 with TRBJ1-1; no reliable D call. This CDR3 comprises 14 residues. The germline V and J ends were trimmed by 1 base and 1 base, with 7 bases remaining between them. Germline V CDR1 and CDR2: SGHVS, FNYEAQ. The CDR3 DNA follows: TGTGCCAGCAGCTTAGGGCCTTCGAACACTGAAGCTTTCTTT. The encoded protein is CASSLGPSNTEAFF.

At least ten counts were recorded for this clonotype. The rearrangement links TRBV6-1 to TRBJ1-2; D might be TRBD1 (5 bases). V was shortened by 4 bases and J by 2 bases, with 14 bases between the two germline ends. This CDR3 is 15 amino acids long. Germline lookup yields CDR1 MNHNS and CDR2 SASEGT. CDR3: CASSAQPGLNYGYTF. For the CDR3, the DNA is TGTGCCAGCAGTGCCCAACCAGGGTTGAACTATGGCTACACCTTC.

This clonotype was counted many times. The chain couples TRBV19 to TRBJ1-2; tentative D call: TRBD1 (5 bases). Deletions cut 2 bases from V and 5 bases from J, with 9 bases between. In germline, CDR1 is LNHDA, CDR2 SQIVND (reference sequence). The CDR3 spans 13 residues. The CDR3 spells CASSIPQGYGYTF. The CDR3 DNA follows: TGTGCCAGTAGTATACCCCAGGGATATGGCTACACCTTC. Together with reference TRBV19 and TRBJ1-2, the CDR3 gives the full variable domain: DGGITQSPKYLFRKEGQNVTLSCEQNLNHDAMYWYRQDPGQGLRLIYYSQIVNDFQKGDIAEGYSVSREKKESFPLTVTSAQKNPTAFYLCASSIPQGYGYTFGSGTRLTVV.

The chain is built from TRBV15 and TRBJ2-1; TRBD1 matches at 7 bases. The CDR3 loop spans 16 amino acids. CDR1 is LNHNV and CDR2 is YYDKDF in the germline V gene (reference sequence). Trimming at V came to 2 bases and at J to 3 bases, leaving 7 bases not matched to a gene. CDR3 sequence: CATSRPMGTDYNEQFF. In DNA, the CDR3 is TGTGCCACCAGCAGACCCATGGGGACAGACTACAATGAGCAGTTCTTC.